This T cell receptor (beta chain) is from a study of T cells after yellow fever vaccination. There are a few counts of this clonotype. TCRdb fed the 5' RACE reads into MiXCR, producing one record per CDR3 protein. The sample holds tens of thousands of distinct CDR3 sequences, about an eighth seen once. Trimming took off 1 base at V and 4 bases at J, with 14 bases between the two ends. CDR1 is DFQATT and CDR2 is SNEGSKA in the germline V gene (reference sequence). This CDR3 comprises 14 residues. This TCR was recovered from a man younger than 35 who received the YFV17D yellow fever vaccine. The sequenced sample was CD8+ T cells not binding an NS4B(214-222) dextramer, sorted from PBMCs, obtained around 3 weeks after the first yellow fever vaccination. The V and J genes are TRBV20-1 and TRBJ2-7; TRBD2 might be the D (6 bases). This chain's CDR3 is CSARAEGLLYEQYV. DNA for the CDR3: TGCAGTGCTAGAGCGGAGGGGTTATTGTACGAGCAGTACGTC.